This T cell receptor beta chain was retrieved from a study of cytomegalovirus exposure and HLA in healthy donors. General observations from the study: It was reportedly the case that the classifier diagnosed cytomegalovirus status with high specificity and sensitivity. Later, an analysis showed that TCR beta chains associated with HLA were more clonally expanded than others that were equally common. TCR beta V segments were, for the most part, productive about 87% or about 30% of the time in an earlier analysis.

It was with 60 Vbeta and 13 Jbeta primers that the PCR ran. The assay was immunoSEQ multiplex PCR, and TCRdb's table has in-frame clones only and misses some. The data show around 99,000 clones, about 76% seen once. About this clone itself: What it recognizes is unknown.

Germline-derived CDR1 and CDR2 are SGHAT and FQNNGV. The ends lost 2 bases at V and 7 bases at J; junction bases unmatched: 14. The CDR3 consists of 17 residues. Sequencing was performed on PBMCs. This sequence joins TRBV11-2 and TRBJ2-1, with 7 positions matching TRBD1. This clonotype was sampled from a man in his forties or fifties in good health and CMV-seronegative. The CDR3, as DNA: TGTGCCAGCAGCTTAAACCAGGGACAGACCTTCAGGAATGAGCAGTTCTTC. Residues: CASSLNQGQTFRNEQFF.